Each of the 9 T cell receptor beta chains below was sequenced from the same sample in a study of neurological immune-mediated disorders. Each CDR3 protein gets one entry after TCRdb re-called the 5' RACE reads with MiXCR. The table has more than 40,000 distinct CDR3 sequences, 1.9% seen once; the top ten hold more than 2%. Sequenced: PBMCs. Receptor source: a woman aged 40-49 years with multiple sclerosis.

This clonotype was counted at least ten times. The chain carries TRBV29-1 and TRBJ2-1; 10 nucleotides line up with TRBD2. Trimming removed 8 bases from V and 8 bases from J; junction bases left unmatched: 15. There are 15 residues in the CDR3. Per the germline V gene, CDR1 is SQVTM and CDR2 is ANQGSEA. CDR3 sequence reads: CSITLWGLAGDEQFF. The CDR3 nucleotides read TGCAGCATCACCCTCTGGGGGCTAGCGGGAGATGAGCAGTTCTTC.

On this clonotype itself: The final CDR3 position lacks the conserved phenylalanine or tryptophan, pointing to a likely read error. This chain connects TRBV5-1 to TRBJ1-2; TRBD1 agrees at 7 bases. Unmatched junction bases numbered 9, after V lost 0 bases and J lost 7 bases. Germline V CDR1 and CDR2: SGHRS, YFSETQ. The CDR3 spans 15 residues. This CDR3 is CASSLGVQGIFGYTN. CDR3 nucleotides: TGCGCCAGCAGCTTGGGAGTACAGGGGATATTTGGCTACACCAAC.

This clonotype was observed many times. The chain has TRBV19 and TRBJ1-5; D is unclear. Germline CDR1 and CDR2: LNHDA and SQIVND (reference sequence). Trimming pared 3 bases from V and 4 bases from J, leaving 7 bases between. CDR3 length: 13 residues. CDR3 in DNA: TGTGCCAGTAGTATTTGGCAGAATCAGCCCCAGCATTTT. It yields the protein CASSIWQNQPQHF.

This clonotype has ten or more counts. The chain is built from TRBV5-1 and TRBJ2-3, with 10 bases fitting TRBD2. The CDR3 sequence is 15 residues long. Looked up from germline, CDR1 is SGHRS and CDR2 is YFSETQ. V gave up 5 bases and J gave up 3 bases; unmatched junction bases: 6. The CDR3 is CASRGTSVRTDTQYF. CDR3 coding DNA: TGCGCCAGCAGAGGGACTAGCGTGAGGACAGATACGCAGTATTTT.

This clonotype came up a few times. This chain connects TRBV7-2 to TRBJ1-6; D is perhaps TRBD1 (5 bases). Trimming removed 5 bases from V and 9 bases from J, with 17 bases in between. Per germline, CDR1 SGHTA and CDR2 FQGNSA. CDR3 size: 15 residues. The CDR3 spells CASSRLGTGSSPLHF. The DNA for the CDR3 is TGTGCCAGCAGCCGCCTAGGGACGGGAAGTTCACCCCTCCACTTT.

This clonotype was seen many times. The chain employs TRBV6-5 and TRBJ1-1, with no clear D. The germline CDR1 and CDR2 sequences are MNHEY and SVGAGI. Trimming left V 10 bases short and J 7 bases short, with 16 bases between. There are 12 residues in the CDR3. The CDR3 bases are TGTGCCACCTTCTCGACGGCAGTTGAAGCTTTCTTT. Amino acids: CATFSTAVEAFF.

This clonotype showed up many times. The rearrangement uses TRBV5-1 and TRBJ2-3; 8 nucleotides agree with TRBD2. Germline assignment: CDR1 SGHRS and CDR2 YFSETQ. The V gene end was trimmed by 2 bases and the J gene end by 4 bases; junction bases not matched to a gene: 0. The CDR3 has 13 amino acids. The CDR3 sequence is CASSFSGADTQYF. The CDR3 DNA is TGCGCCAGCAGCTTTAGCGGGGCAGATACGCAGTATTTT.

As concerns this clonotype: A much larger clone lies a single base off, so this may be a read error. This chain links TRBV5-1 with TRBJ2-2; D tentatively fits TRBD1 or TRBD2 (5 bases each). In germline, CDR1 is SGHRS, CDR2 YFSETQ. The CDR3 extends over 15 amino acids. Trimming pared 5 bases from V and 5 bases from J, leaving 16 bases between. The CDR3 region is CASRGLGKGTGELFF. The CDR3 DNA reads TGCGCCAGCAGAGGACTGGGAAAGGGGACCGGGGAGCTGTTTTTT.

This clonotype was picked up many times. The chain links TRBV7-9 to TRBJ1-1, with a weak D call TRBD1 (6 bases). Germline values: CDR1 SEHNR, CDR2 FQNEAQ (reference sequence). Trimming cost V 5 bases and J 11 bases, with 18 bases left between them. This CDR3 contains 13 residues. CDR3 in amino acids: CASSPGAGVFAFF. The CDR3, as DNA: TGTGCCAGCAGCCCCGGGGCAGGGGTCTTTGCTTTCTTT. The full variable domain, rest sourced from reference TRBV7-9 and TRBJ1-1, is DTGVSQNPRHKITKRGQNVTFRCDPISEHNRLYWYRQTLGQGPEFLTYFQNEAQLEKSRLLSDRFSAERPKGSFSTLEIQRTEQGDSAMYLCASSPGAGVFAFFGQGTRLTVV.